This entry lists 25 T cell receptor beta chains sequenced from one sample in a study of CXCR3-negative and CXCR3-positive naive CD8 T cells. Notes on the study in general: Naive cells with CXCR3 showed TRB CDR3s that were more hydrophobic than those in CXCR3-negative naive cells.

These receptors' targets are unknown. The TRB cDNA libraries were prepared by 5' RACE with UMI labels. Each CDR3 protein gets one entry in TCRdb, which reprocessed the 5' RACE reads and gives no DNA. Seen in this sample are 130,000 to 150,000 distinct CDR3 sequences; the ten most common clones hold about 0.27%. Sequencing was carried out using naive CXCR3+ CD8+ T cells from blood. Subset specified: CD45RO-CCR7+CD27+CD95- naive CD8+ T cells expressing CXCR3 (TNR3+). The receptors come from a human donor in good health. Some clones in this sample may be carry-over from other donors' samples.

The rearrangement joins TRBV6-1 to TRBJ2-5; TCRdb indicates TRBD2, and absent DNA this call remains unverified. Germline V gene lookup returns CDR1 MNHNS and CDR2 SASEGT. CDR3 length: 15 residues. This CDR3 is CASSENPSGQETQYF.

The chain is built from TRBV4-3 and TRBJ2-7. Germline-derived CDR1 and CDR2 are LGHNA and YSLEER. This CDR3 region has 14 residues. CDR3 sequence: CASSQAGLSYEQYF.

The chain is built from TRBV7-9 and TRBJ2-7; TCRdb indicates TRBD1, and absent DNA this call remains unverified. Per germline, CDR1 SEHNR and CDR2 FQNEAQ (reference sequence). The CDR3 has 14 residues. The CDR3 here is CASTQDREYYEQYF.

J is TRBJ2-7 and V is TRBV7-2; without DNA, the TCRdb call of TRBD2 cannot be checked. Per the germline V gene, CDR1 is SGHTA and CDR2 is FQGNSA. There are 16 residues in the CDR3. This CDR3 reads CASSSGLADLSYEQYF.

The chain uses TRBV4-2 and TRBJ2-1; TCRdb's D call of TRBD1 is untestable without DNA. The CDR3 has 15 amino acids. Germline CDR1 LGHNA, CDR2 YNFKEQ. The CDR3 sequence is CASSQAGTGHNEQFF.

This chain connects TRBV6-8 to TRBJ2-7; TCRdb indicates TRBD1, and absent DNA this call remains unverified. The V gene's germline CDR1 is MNHGY and CDR2 SAAAGT. CDR3 length equals 15 residues. The CDR3 reads CASHEPYREGAEQYF.

The V gene is TRBV7-2, the J gene TRBJ2-3; absent DNA, TCRdb's TRBD2 call cannot be checked. The CDR3 consists of 17 residues. The germline CDR1 and CDR2 sequences are SGHTA and FQGNSA. The CDR3 sequence: CASSLVLRGGGHDTQYF.

The genes are TRBV28 and TRBJ1-3; TCRdb names TRBD1, which stays unverified in the absence of DNA. The CDR3 is 15 amino acids. The V gene's germline CDR1 is MDHEN and CDR2 SYDVKM. CDR3 in amino acids: CASSPTRGRRNTIYF.

V gene TRBV7-6 combines with J gene TRBJ2-1; TCRdb's D call of TRBD1 is untestable without DNA. This CDR3 has 16 residues. In germline, CDR1 is SGHVS, CDR2 FNYEAQ. Here the CDR3 reads CASSPPLASSYNEQFF.

This chain connects TRBV12-3 or TRBV12-4 to TRBJ2-2; TCRdb's D call of TRBD1 is untestable without DNA. The CDR3 covers 15 residues. The chain's CDR3 is CASSSPRGETGELFF.

The chain links TRBV28 to TRBJ2-7; absent DNA, TCRdb's TRBD1 call cannot be checked. The germline V gene has CDR1 MDHEN and CDR2 SYDVKM. This CDR3 comprises 12 residues. The CDR3 sequence is CASSFAGLEQYF.

This chain uses TRBV11-2 with TRBJ2-7; TCRdb outputs TRBD2, but without DNA this stays unchecked. The CDR3 totals 13 residues. Per germline, CDR1 SGHAT and CDR2 FQNNGV. The CDR3 loop is CASSLGASSEQYF.

The V gene is TRBV12-3 or TRBV12-4, the J gene TRBJ1-1. The CDR3 covers 11 residues. Here the CDR3 reads CASSFGGEGLF.

The CDR3 sequence: CASRALAGNGELFF. This sequence joins TRBV9 and TRBJ2-2; as DNA is missing, the TRBD2 call by TCRdb cannot be tested. This CDR3 region has 14 residues. Germline CDR1 and CDR2: SGDLS and YYNGEE.

This chain links TRBV13 with TRBJ2-7; the TCRdb D gene call, TRBD1, has no DNA to confirm it. This CDR3 region has 15 residues. Germline V gives CDR1 PRHDT, CDR2 FYEKMQ (reference sequence). CDR3 protein: CASSLAGESSYEQHF.

This chain joins TRBV4-3 and TRBJ1-3; TCRdb selects TRBD1, and the lack of DNA leaves this call unchecked. Germline V gene data show CDR1 as LGHNA and CDR2 as YSLEER. The CDR3 runs to 15 residues. CDR3 protein: CASIPDRANGNTIYF.

The chain combines TRBV29-1 with TRBJ1-2. The CDR3 totals 12 residues. Germline V gene data show CDR1 as SQVTM and CDR2 as ANQGSEA. Here the CDR3 reads CSVRDEFYGYTF.

The chain couples TRBV5-1 to TRBJ2-5. Germline CDR1 is SGHRS and CDR2 is YFSETQ. This CDR3 contains 16 residues. The CDR3: CASSLHPAAAEETQYF. Looking up the rest from reference TRBV5-1 and TRBJ2-5 gives the full variable domain: KAGVTQTPRYLIKTRGQQVTLSCSPISGHRSVSWYQQTPGQGLQFLFEYFSETQRNKGNFPGRFSGRQFSNSRSEMNVSTLELGDSALYLCASSLHPAAAEETQYFGPGTRLLVL.

V is TRBV6-2 or TRBV6-3 and J is TRBJ2-3; with no DNA, the TCRdb D assignment of TRBD2 cannot be verified. The CDR3 spans 16 residues. The germline V gene encodes CDR1 MNHEY and CDR2 SVGEGT. The CDR3 loop is CASSYSPSGRKDTQYF.

This chain connects TRBV7-9 to TRBJ1-1; TCRdb designates TRBD1, a call that cannot be tested without DNA. The CDR3 length is 13 residues. CDR1 and CDR2 (germline): SEHNR, FQNEAQ (reference sequence). The CDR3 sequence is CASSLPAGEEAFF.

The V and J genes are TRBV6-6 and TRBJ2-1; the D call from TCRdb, TRBD2, cannot be confirmed without DNA. Germline CDR1 and CDR2: MNHNY and SVGAGI (reference sequence). CDR3 size: 16 residues. CDR3 in amino acids: CASSYSSGGDYNEQFF.

This chain connects TRBV28 to TRBJ2-1; lacking DNA, the TRBD2 call made by TCRdb goes unchecked. Germline CDR1 is MDHEN and CDR2 is SYDVKM. The CDR3 extends over 14 amino acids. The CDR3 sequence is CASREGGRAGEQFF.

The V gene is TRBV4-2, the J gene TRBJ2-3; TCRdb picks TRBD2, but there is no DNA to check that call. Germline values: CDR1 LGHNA, CDR2 YNFKEQ. CDR3 size: 17 residues. The CDR3 loop is CASSQDPTSGGADTQYF.

The gene calls are TRBV15 and TRBJ2-5; as DNA is missing, the TRBD1 call by TCRdb cannot be tested. The CDR3 extends over 14 amino acids. Germline loops: CDR1 LNHNV, CDR2 YYDKDF (reference sequence). CDR3 protein: CATSSEGAGETQYF.

The chain employs TRBV9 and TRBJ2-1; TCRdb names TRBD2, which stays unverified in the absence of DNA. Germline-derived CDR1 and CDR2 are SGDLS and YYNGEE. The CDR3 length is 16 residues. The CDR3 sequence: CASSVEALRSYNEQFF.